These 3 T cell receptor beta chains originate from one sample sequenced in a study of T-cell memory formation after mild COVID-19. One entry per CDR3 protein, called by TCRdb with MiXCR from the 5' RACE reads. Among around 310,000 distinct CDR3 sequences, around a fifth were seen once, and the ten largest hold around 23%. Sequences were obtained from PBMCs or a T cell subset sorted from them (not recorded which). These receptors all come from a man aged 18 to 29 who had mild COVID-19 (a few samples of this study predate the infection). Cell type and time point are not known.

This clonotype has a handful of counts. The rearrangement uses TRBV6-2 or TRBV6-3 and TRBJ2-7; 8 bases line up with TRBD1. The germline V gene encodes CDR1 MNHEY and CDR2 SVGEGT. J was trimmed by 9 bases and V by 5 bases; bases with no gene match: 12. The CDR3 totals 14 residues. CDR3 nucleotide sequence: TGTGCCAGCAGTGACCAGGGGGCCCCCGCGGTGCAGTACTTC. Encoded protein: CASSDQGAPAVQYF.

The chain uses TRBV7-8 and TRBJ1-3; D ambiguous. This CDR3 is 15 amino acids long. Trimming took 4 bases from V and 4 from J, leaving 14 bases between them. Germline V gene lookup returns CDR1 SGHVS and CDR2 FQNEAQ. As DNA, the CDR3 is TGTGCCAGCAGCTCCGGACGACTGGGAGGAAACACCATATATTTT. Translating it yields CASSSGRLGGNTIYF.

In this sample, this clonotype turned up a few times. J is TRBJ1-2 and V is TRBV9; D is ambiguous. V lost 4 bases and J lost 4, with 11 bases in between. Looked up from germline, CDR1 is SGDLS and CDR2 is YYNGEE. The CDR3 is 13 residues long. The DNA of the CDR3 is TGTGCCAGCAGCCCCAACCGAGGCTATGGCTACACCTTC. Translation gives CASSPNRGYGYTF.